The rows below give T cell receptor beta chains drawn from one sample of a study of T-cell memory formation after mild COVID-19. TCRdb called the 5' RACE reads again in MiXCR, with one record for every CDR3 protein. The sample carries 150,000 to 200,000 distinct CDR3 sequences, around 10% recorded once. The sequencing input was PBMCs or a T cell subset sorted from them (not recorded which). These receptors came from a man between 18 and 29 years old who had mild COVID-19 (a few samples of this study predate the infection). Cell type and time point are not known. CDR3s include the opening cysteine and the closing phenylalanine or tryptophan. Each record gives: V gene, clone size, J gene, CDR3 length, D gene, CDR3 DNA, CDR3 protein. A D gene is named only where the DNA matches it firmly. Rows give clone size only sometimes, using once, few, many, or a class for an expanded clone.

>TRBV11-1|many|TRBJ2-3|14|TRBD2
TGTGCCAGCAGCTCGGGACTAGCCACAGATACGCAGTATTTT
CASSSGLATDTQYF
>TRBV4-1|few|TRBJ1-3|16|.
TGCGCCAGCAGCCAACCAACCAGGAGCTCTGGAAACACCATATATTTT
CASSQPTRSSGNTIYF
>TRBV20-1|.|TRBJ2-3|14|TRBD2
TGCAGTGCTAGGGCGGGGGAAGACACAGATACGCAGTATTTT
CSARAGEDTDTQYF
>TRBV7-9|.|TRBJ2-3|17|TRBD2
TGTGCCAGCAGCTACTCCGGGACTAGCGGGGTTTGGGATACGCAGTATTTT
CASSYSGTSGVWDTQYF
>TRBV11-2|.|TRBJ2-1|15|TRBD2
TGTGCCAGCAGCTATTCTAGCGGGGCGATCAATGAGCAGTTCTTC
CASSYSSGAINEQFF
>TRBV5-1|many|TRBJ2-7|15|TRBD1
TGCGCCAGCGCCGCTCAGGCAGGGGGTTTGTACGAGCAGTACTTC
CASAAQAGGLYEQYF
>TRBV5-1|many|TRBJ2-3|14|.
TGCGCCAGCAGCTTGGCGGCGGGCGGAGATACGCAGTATTTT
CASSLAAGGDTQYF
>TRBV20-1|many|TRBJ2-7|14|TRBD1
TGCAGTGCTTTAAGAAGACAGGGCACCTACGAGCAGTACTTC
CSALRRQGTYEQYF
>TRBV7-2|.|TRBJ2-5|14|.
TGTGCCAGCAGCTTATACGGGACCCAAGAGACCCAGTACTTC
CASSLYGTQETQYF
>TRBV5-6|many|TRBJ1-6|16|.
TGTGCCAGCAGCCTCCTGGAGGGGTACTATAATTCACCCCTCCACTTT
CASSLLEGYYNSPLHF